One T cell receptor beta chain is described in this entry. The data were taken from a study of blood T cell repertoires in COVID-19. Study-level background: Researchers got acute and convalescent COVID-19 samples from the United States, Italy and Spain. Sample material is recorded as cDNA or gDNA derived from T cells, B-cell-depleted T cells, or PBMCs.

Only in-frame clones appear in the TCRdb table, and some are missing; sequencing was by immunoSEQ multiplex PCR. The repertoire holds 200,000 to 300,000 clones, with 88% as singletons. The CDR3 is 15 residues long. Trimming removed 4 bases at V and 7 bases at J, with 18 bases between. Germline CDR1 reads LGHNT; CDR2 reads FRNRAP. Enrollees, roughly 18 to 89 years old, lived in 25 or so US areas. The chain is built from TRBV12-5 and TRBJ2-3; the D is unclear. Material: PBMCs or T cells enriched from blood (not recorded which). This TCR was recovered from a woman aged 40 to 50 with acute COVID-19. The CDR3 DNA reads as TGTGCTAGTGGTTCCGCCACTCCGGTCAAGAATACGCAGTATTTT. Translated, it gives CASGSATPVKNTQYF.